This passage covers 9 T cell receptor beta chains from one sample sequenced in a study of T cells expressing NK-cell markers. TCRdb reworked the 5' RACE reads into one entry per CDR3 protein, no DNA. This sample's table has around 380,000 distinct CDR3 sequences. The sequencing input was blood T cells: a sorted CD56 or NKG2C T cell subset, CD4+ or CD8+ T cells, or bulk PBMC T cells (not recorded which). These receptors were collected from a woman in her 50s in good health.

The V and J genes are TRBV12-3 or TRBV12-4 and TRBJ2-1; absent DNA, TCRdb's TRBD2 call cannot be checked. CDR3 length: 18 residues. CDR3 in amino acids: CASSLAGTSGIGDNEQFF.

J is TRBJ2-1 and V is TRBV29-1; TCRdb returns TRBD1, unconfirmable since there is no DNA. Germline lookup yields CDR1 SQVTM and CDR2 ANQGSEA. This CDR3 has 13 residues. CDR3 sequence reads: CSVEGQDYNEQFF.

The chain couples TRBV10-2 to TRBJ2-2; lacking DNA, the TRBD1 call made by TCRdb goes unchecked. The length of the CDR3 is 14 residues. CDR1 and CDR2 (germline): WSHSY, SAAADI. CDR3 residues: CASSGQGRTGELFF.

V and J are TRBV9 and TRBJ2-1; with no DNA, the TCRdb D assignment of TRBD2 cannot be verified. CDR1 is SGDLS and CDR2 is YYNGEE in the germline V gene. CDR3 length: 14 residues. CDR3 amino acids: CASSGDGTPDEQFF.

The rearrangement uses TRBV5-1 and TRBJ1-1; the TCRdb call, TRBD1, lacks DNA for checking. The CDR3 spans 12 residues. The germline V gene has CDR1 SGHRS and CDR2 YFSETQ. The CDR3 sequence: CASSSRTGWSFF.

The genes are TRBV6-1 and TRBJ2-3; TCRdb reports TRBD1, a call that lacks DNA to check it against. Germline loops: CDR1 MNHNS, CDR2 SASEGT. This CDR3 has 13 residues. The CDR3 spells CASTGQVSDTQYF.

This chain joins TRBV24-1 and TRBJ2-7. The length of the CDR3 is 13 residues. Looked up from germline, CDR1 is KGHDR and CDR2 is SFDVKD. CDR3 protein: CATSDLYLDEQYF.

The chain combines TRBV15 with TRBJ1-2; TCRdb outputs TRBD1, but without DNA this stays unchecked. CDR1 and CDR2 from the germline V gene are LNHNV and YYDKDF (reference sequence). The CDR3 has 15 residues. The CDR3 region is CATSRDRQALYGYTF.

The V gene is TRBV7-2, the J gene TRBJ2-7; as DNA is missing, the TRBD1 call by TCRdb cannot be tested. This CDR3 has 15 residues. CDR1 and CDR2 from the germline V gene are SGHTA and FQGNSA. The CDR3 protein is CASSLIYGQGYEQYF.